The source of this T cell receptor beta chain is a study of response to subunit inactivated influenza vaccine. Using its own MiXCR run on the RT-PCR reads, TCRdb lists one record per CDR3 protein. The sample lists roughly 290,000 distinct CDR3 sequences, 21% occurring once. Study-wide results and limits: It was suggested by the authors that few new T cells are recruited by each seasonal influenza vaccination.

Germline-derived CDR1 and CDR2 are SGHAT and FQNNGV. With 5 bases clipped from V and 6 bases from J, the junction kept 6 bases outside the gene matches. This CDR3 region has 13 residues. As regards this clonotype: Its antigen is currently unknown.

The rearrangement uses TRBV11-2 and TRBJ2-7, with 8 bases matching TRBD1. The TCR sequence derives from a man in his fifties or sixties who received an inactivated influenza vaccine. Sequenced here: PBMCs from blood, sampled approximately 22 months after vaccination. CDR3 residues: CASSERTGFEQYF. The CDR3 DNA reads as TGTGCCAGCAGCGAGCGGACAGGGTTCGAGCAGTACTTC.